These 9 T cell receptor beta chains share one sample of origin, sequenced in a study of cytomegalovirus exposure and HLA in healthy donors. Clones were read by immunoSEQ multiplex PCR, and TCRdb kept only the in-frame ones, dropping some. The table has 120,000 or so clones, approximately 89% seen once. Sequences were obtained from PBMCs. These receptors were taken from a woman in her late teens or twenties in good health and CMV-seronegative.

The chain links TRBV28 to TRBJ2-5; TRBD2 matches 11 bases. This CDR3 region has 17 residues. V lost 7 bases to trimming and J lost 3 bases; unmatched junction nucleotides: 13. Germline V gives CDR1 MDHEN, CDR2 SYDVKM. This CDR3 reads CASTPASGGWIEETQYF. The CDR3 bases are TGTGCCAGCACCCCGGCTAGCGGGGGGTGGATCGAAGAGACCCAGTACTTC.

J is TRBJ1-5 and V is TRBV28; weak D call: TRBD1 (5 bases). The V gene's germline CDR1 is MDHEN and CDR2 SYDVKM. CDR3 length equals 16 residues. Trimming removed 3 bases from V and 4 bases from J, with 16 bases in between. CDR3 DNA: TGTGCCAGCAGTTTGATTAGGGGTGAGTGGAATCAGCCCCAGCATTTT. Translating gives CASSLIRGEWNQPQHF.

This sequence joins TRBV7-9 and TRBJ2-7; 8 bases are shared with TRBD2. V gave up 4 bases and J gave up 4 bases; unmatched junction bases: 6. The germline V gene has CDR1 SEHNR and CDR2 FQNEAQ (reference sequence). CDR3 size: 14 residues. CDR3 DNA: TGTGCCAGCAGCTCCGGGACTAGTCTATACGAGCAGTACTTC. Amino acid sequence: CASSSGTSLYEQYF.

The J gene is TRBJ2-7, the V gene TRBV2; perhaps TRBD1 as D (5 bases). Germline CDR1 reads SNHLY; CDR2 reads FYNNEI. Trimming pared 7 bases from V and 0 bases from J, leaving 16 bases between. This CDR3 has 15 amino acids. The chain's CDR3 is CASKSAGPSSYEQYF. The CDR3 coding sequence is TGTGCCAGCAAATCGGCAGGGCCCAGCTCCTACGAGCAGTACTTC.

The genes are TRBV13 and TRBJ1-1; 10 bases are shared with TRBD1. CDR1 is PRHDT, CDR2 FYEKMQ, per germline (reference sequence). Trimming removed 6 bases from V and 7 bases from J; junction bases left unmatched: 14. The CDR3 length is 16 residues. This CDR3 is CASRARTGGRVDEAFF. The CDR3 coding sequence is TGTGCCAGCAGAGCTAGGACAGGGGGAAGAGTGGATGAAGCTTTCTTT.

The chain combines TRBV30 with TRBJ1-5; 8 bases are shared with TRBD1. Germline CDR1 is GTSNPN and CDR2 is SVGIG (reference sequence). V was pared by 3 bases and J by 6 bases, with 10 bases of the junction left unmatched. This CDR3 is built from 15 residues. The CDR3 nucleotides are TGTGCCTGGAGCGGCGCCGCAGGGGGCGGTCAGCCCCAGCATTTT. As protein: CAWSGAAGGGQPQHF.

A single count supports this clone. The chain employs TRBV7-2 and TRBJ2-5; unclear D gene. Germline CDR1 is SGHTA and CDR2 is FQGNSA. This CDR3 region has 14 residues. V was shortened by 3 bases and J by 1 base, with 9 bases between the two germline ends. The CDR3, as DNA: TGTGCCAGCAGCTTCGGTCCTGCCCAAGAGACCCAGTACTTC. Amino acids: CASSFGPAQETQYF.

The chain is built from TRBV6-5 and TRBJ1-6, with TRBD1 as a possible D gene (6 bases). Trimming left V 2 bases short and J 10 bases short, with 12 bases between. Per the germline V gene, CDR1 is MNHEY and CDR2 is SVGAGI. The CDR3 is 14 residues long. CDR3 DNA: TGTGCCAGCAGTTACCTCTTACAGGGATCACCCCTCCACTTT. Residues: CASSYLLQGSPLHF.

The V and J genes are TRBV6-5 and TRBJ1-2, with TRBD1 identical over 10 bases. The length of the CDR3 is 14 residues. The junction had 5 bases not matched to a gene; V was cut back by 7 bases and J by 3 bases. Looked up from germline, CDR1 is MNHEY and CDR2 is SVGAGI. The CDR3 sequence is CASIAGTGDYGYTF. The CDR3 DNA sequence: TGTGCCAGCATTGCCGGGACAGGGGACTATGGCTACACCTTC.